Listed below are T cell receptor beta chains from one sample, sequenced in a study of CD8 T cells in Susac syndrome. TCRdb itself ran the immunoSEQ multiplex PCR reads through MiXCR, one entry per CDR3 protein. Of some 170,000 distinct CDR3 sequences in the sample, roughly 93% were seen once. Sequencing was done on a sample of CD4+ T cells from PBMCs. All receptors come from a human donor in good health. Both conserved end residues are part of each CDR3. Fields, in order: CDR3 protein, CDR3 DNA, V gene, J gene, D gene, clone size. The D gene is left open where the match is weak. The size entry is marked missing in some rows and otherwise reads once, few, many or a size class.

CDR3 protein: CASSSGVVGLSYEQYF
CDR3 DNA: TGTGCCAGCAGCTCTGGAGTTGTGGGGCTTTCCTACGAGCAGTACTTC
V gene: TRBV5-4
J gene: TRBJ2-7
D gene: .
clone size: .

CDR3 protein: CASSLTRQGNTGELFF
CDR3 DNA: TGTGCCAGCAGCTTAACCCGACAGGGGAACACCGGGGAGCTGTTTTTT
V gene: TRBV7-3
J gene: TRBJ2-2
D gene: TRBD1
clone size: .

CDR3 protein: CASSLGGSVDSYEQYF
CDR3 DNA: TGTGCCAGCAGCTTAGGGGGTAGTGTGGACTCCTACGAGCAGTACTTC
V gene: TRBV7-2
J gene: TRBJ2-7
D gene: .
clone size: .

CDR3 protein: CSADGTGAAGELFF
CDR3 DNA: TGCAGTGCGGACGGGACAGGGGCGGCCGGGGAGCTGTTTTTT
V gene: TRBV20-1
J gene: TRBJ2-2
D gene: TRBD1
clone size: once

CDR3 protein: CASSPQGTNTGELFF
CDR3 DNA: TGTGCCAGCAGCCCTCAGGGGACGAACACCGGGGAGCTGTTTTTT
V gene: TRBV11-3
J gene: TRBJ2-2
D gene: .
clone size: once

CDR3 protein: CASSYHRPPQETQYF
CDR3 DNA: TGTGCCAGCAGTTACCATCGACCCCCCCAAGAGACCCAGTACTTC
V gene: TRBV6-5
J gene: TRBJ2-5
D gene: .
clone size: .

CDR3 protein: CASSLEQLGSGANVLTF
CDR3 DNA: TGTGCCAGCAGCTTAGAGCAGTTGGGGTCTGGGGCCAACGTCCTGACTTTC
V gene: TRBV7-9
J gene: TRBJ2-6
D gene: .
clone size: .

CDR3 protein: CAGRQGANGELFF
CDR3 DNA: TGTGCCGGACGACAGGGGGCGAACGGGGAGCTGTTTTTT
V gene: TRBV7-2
J gene: TRBJ2-2
D gene: TRBD1
clone size: .

CDR3 protein: CSVVVQGSYEQYF
CDR3 DNA: TGCAGCGTTGTGGTGCAGGGCTCCTACGAGCAGTACTTC
V gene: TRBV29-1
J gene: TRBJ2-7
D gene: .
clone size: .

CDR3 protein: CSATTRQGVNNEQFF
CDR3 DNA: TGCAGTGCTACTACGCGGCAGGGAGTCAACAATGAGCAGTTCTTC
V gene: TRBV20-1
J gene: TRBJ2-1
D gene: .
clone size: .

CDR3 protein: CASSGHRTEYYNEQFF
CDR3 DNA: TGTGCCAGCAGTGGGCATAGGACAGAGTACTACAATGAGCAGTTCTTC
V gene: TRBV6-1
J gene: TRBJ2-1
D gene: .
clone size: .

CDR3 protein: CATPQGNLHSGANVLTF
CDR3 DNA: TGTGCCACCCCGCAGGGAAATCTCCACTCTGGGGCCAACGTCCTGACTTTC
V gene: TRBV7-9
J gene: TRBJ2-6
D gene: .
clone size: .

CDR3 protein: CASSDLSRSGANVLTF
CDR3 DNA: TGTGCCAGCAGTGATCTGTCCCGATCTGGGGCCAACGTCCTGACTTTC
V gene: TRBV6-1
J gene: TRBJ2-6
D gene: .
clone size: .

CDR3 protein: CASSIPTAESSYTF
CDR3 DNA: TGTGCCAGTAGTATCCCCACAGCCGAATCGTCCTACACCTTC
V gene: TRBV19
J gene: TRBJ1-2
D gene: .
clone size: .

CDR3 protein: CASRGYRDTLDF
CDR3 DNA: TGTGCCAGCAGGGGATACCGGGACACCCTCGACTTC
V gene: TRBV27
J gene: TRBJ2-7
D gene: .
clone size: .

CDR3 protein: CSASNDIDYGYTF
CDR3 DNA: TGCAGTGCTAGCAACGACATCGACTATGGCTACACCTTC
V gene: TRBV20-1
J gene: TRBJ1-2
D gene: .
clone size: .

CDR3 protein: CASSYEFSETQYF
CDR3 DNA: TGTGCCAGCAGTTACGAGTTTTCGGAGACCCAGTACTTC
V gene: TRBV6-5
J gene: TRBJ2-5
D gene: .
clone size: .

CDR3 protein: CASSFQNEQYF
CDR3 DNA: TGTGCCAGCAGTTTTCAGAACGAGCAGTACTTC
V gene: TRBV12-3/TRBV12-4
J gene: TRBJ2-7
D gene: .
clone size: .

CDR3 protein: CSAHGLAGLSYEQYF
CDR3 DNA: TGCAGTGCCCATGGACTAGCGGGGCTCTCCTACGAGCAGTACTTC
V gene: TRBV20-1
J gene: TRBJ2-7
D gene: TRBD2
clone size: .

CDR3 protein: CASSVGLAATDTQYF
CDR3 DNA: TGTGCCAGCAGTGTGGGACTAGCGGCCACAGATACGCAGTATTTT
V gene: TRBV2
J gene: TRBJ2-3
D gene: TRBD2
clone size: .